The clone carrying this T cell receptor beta chain was recorded once. Its specificity is not known. These data belong to a study of OX40 agonist ivuxolimab in advanced cancers. The table came from immunoSEQ multiplex PCR; TCRdb's copy has only in-frame clones and leaves some out. This table holds fewer than 95,000 clones, 75% to 90% found once. With 3 bases removed from V and 0 bases from J, the gap between germline ends came to 11 bases. The CDR3 covers 15 residues. From germline, CDR1 is ENHRY and CDR2 SYGVKD. The study's findings and limits: Nonresponders, in some cases, also had low normalized T-cell clonal expansion.

Samples of blood were obtained at baseline, on cycle 4 day 1, and on cycle 7 day 1. Specimen: CD4+ or CD8+ T cells sorted from blood, collected in a trial of the OX40 agonist ivuxolimab. The rearrangement joins TRBV10-3 to TRBJ1-2; a weak D match, TRBD1 (6 bases). The receptor was derived from an adult with an advanced solid tumor such as melanoma, head and neck, liver or kidney cancer. The CDR3 is CAISEITGTNYGYTF. The CDR3 DNA follows: TGTGCCATCAGTGAAATTACAGGGACTAACTATGGCTACACCTTC.